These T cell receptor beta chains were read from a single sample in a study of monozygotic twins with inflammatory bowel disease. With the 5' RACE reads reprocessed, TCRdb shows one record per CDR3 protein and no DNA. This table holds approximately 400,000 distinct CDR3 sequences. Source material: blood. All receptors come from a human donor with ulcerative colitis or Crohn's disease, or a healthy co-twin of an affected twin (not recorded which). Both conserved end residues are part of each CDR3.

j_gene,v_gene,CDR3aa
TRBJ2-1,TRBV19,CASRSQTSGSDSYNEQFF
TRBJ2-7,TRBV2,CASRGSPPGQGIIRGDEQYF
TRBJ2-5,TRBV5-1,CASSYGTSGFQETQYF
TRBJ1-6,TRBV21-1,CASSRDRGRPLHF
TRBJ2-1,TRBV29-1,CSGVGTATYNEQFF
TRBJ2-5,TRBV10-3,CAIRTGFLETQYF
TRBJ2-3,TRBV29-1,CSAPGTGTADTQYF
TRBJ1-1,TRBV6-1,CASSPGRGFSTEAFF
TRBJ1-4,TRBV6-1,CASTRAGATNEKLFF
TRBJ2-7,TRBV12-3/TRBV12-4,CASSFAGQSGVEQYF
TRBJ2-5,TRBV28,CASSLRNSGREETQYF
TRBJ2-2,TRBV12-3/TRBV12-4,CASGDGLNTGELFF
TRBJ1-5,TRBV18,CASRETALNQPQHF
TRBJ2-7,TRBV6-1,CASSLRLAGQGEQYF
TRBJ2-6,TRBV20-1,CSAPREGSLSGANVLTF
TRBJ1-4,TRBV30,CAWSGQGGEKLFF
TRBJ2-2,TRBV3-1,CASSLKRAGELFF
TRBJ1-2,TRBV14,CASSQGHGYTF
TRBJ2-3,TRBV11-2,CASSFPPRPTDTQYF
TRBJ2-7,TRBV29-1,CSVVRQTYPYEQYF
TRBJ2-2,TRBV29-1,CSVPGLRAGELFF
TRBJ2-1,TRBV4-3,CASSQGTASYNEQFF
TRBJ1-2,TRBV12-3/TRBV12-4,CASSLSPPTGFGYTF
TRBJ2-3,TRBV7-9,CASSPLEGADTQYF
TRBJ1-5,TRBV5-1,CASSYGQDQPQHF
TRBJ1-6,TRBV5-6,CASSLGVRMGLTGPLHF
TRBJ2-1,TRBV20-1,CSAPRLAGRAKNEQFF
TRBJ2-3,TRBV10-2,CASSELAEYTDTQYF
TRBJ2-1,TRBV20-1,CSAKEDRVRNEQFF
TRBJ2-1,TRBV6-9,CASSYHSQSSYNEQFF
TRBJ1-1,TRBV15,CATSPRTGSNTEAFF
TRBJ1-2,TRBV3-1,CASSRTPPGYRGYTF
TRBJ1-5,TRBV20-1,CSARVRSAGKNQPQHF
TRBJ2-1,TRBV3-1,CASSLRGLHLPLSYNEQFF
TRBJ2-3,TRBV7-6,CASSLQAGGRNTQYF
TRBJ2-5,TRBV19,CASSISRGETQYF
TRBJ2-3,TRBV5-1,CASTPTGTGTDTQYF
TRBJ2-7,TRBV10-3,CAIRGGIESYEQYF
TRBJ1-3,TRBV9,CASSPDRGIVDTIYF
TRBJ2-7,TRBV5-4,CASSSREGEPSYEQYF
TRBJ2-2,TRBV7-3,CASSFLAGGPGELFF
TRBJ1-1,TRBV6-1,CASRVGNLNTEAFF
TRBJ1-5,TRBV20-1,CSARDRDRNQPQHF
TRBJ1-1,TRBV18,CASSPGPELYFF
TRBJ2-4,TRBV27,CASSSRTQGAKNIQYF